At least ten counts were recorded for the clone carrying this T cell receptor (beta chain). These data belong to a study of blood T cell repertoires in COVID-19. Study at large: Spain, Italy and the United States supplied samples that represented acute and convalescent COVID-19. In each case, the material was cDNA or gDNA derived from T cells, B-cell-depleted T cells, or PBMCs.

Sequencing was performed with immunoSEQ multiplex PCR; in TCRdb, only in-frame clones are kept and a portion is missing. In the table there are roughly 67,000 clones, about three quarters of which are singletons. Germline V gene data show CDR1 as MGHRA and CDR2 as YSYEKL. V was clipped by 1 base and J by 9 bases, with 19 bases between them. The CDR3 consists of 16 residues. This receptor was identified in a human donor in a cohort sampled during active COVID-19. The rearrangement links TRBV4-1 to TRBJ2-1; D not certain. Sequences were obtained from peripheral blood. The CDR3 DNA sequence: TGCGCCAGCAGCCAAGGACTTTATCCGGTCTTACTTGAGCAGTTCTTC. Its protein product is CASSQGLYPVLLEQFF.